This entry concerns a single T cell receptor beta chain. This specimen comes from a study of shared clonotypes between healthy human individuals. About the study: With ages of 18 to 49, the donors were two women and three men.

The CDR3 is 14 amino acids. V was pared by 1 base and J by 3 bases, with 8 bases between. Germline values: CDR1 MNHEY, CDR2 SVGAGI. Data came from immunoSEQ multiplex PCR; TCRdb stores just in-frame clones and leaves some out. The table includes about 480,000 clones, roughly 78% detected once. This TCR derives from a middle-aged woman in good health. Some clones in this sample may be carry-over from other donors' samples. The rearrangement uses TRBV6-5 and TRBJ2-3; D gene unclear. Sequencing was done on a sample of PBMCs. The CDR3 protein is CASSYLSRTDTQYF. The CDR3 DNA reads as TGTGCCAGCAGTTACTTATCTAGGACAGATACGCAGTATTTT.